This TCR beta chain stems from a study of cytomegalovirus exposure and HLA in healthy donors. Study conclusions and caveats: Most observed TCR sequences were rare, whereas some public TCRs were detected in many donors.

Primers: 60 Vbeta forward and 13 Jbeta reverse. This table comes from immunoSEQ multiplex PCR, and its TCRdb copy is limited to in-frame clones, with some not included. The sample holds around 130,000 clones, 88% seen once. The CDR3 extends over 14 amino acids. Germline assignment: CDR1 KGHSH and CDR2 LQKENI. V gave up 5 bases and J gave up 8 bases; unmatched junction bases: 8. Points on this clone: Its antigen is not known.

The sequenced sample was PBMCs. This sequence joins TRBV18 and TRBJ1-4; 7 nucleotides align to TRBD1. The TCR originated in a woman aged 40-49 years in good health and CMV-seronegative. CDR3 sequence reads: CASSSSTGLEKLFF. The CDR3 DNA reads as TGTGCCAGCTCATCCTCGACAGGGCTAGAAAAACTGTTTTTT.